This entry describes one TCR beta chain. This sample is part of a study of cytomegalovirus exposure and HLA in healthy donors. The germline V gene has CDR1 GTSNPN and CDR2 SVGIG (reference sequence). J lost 4 bases, V lost 4 bases, and 13 bases had no gene match. The length of the CDR3 is 17 residues. PCR primers comprised 60 Vbeta and 13 Jbeta primers. Generated by immunoSEQ multiplex PCR, the TCRdb table keeps only in-frame clones and is missing some. The repertoire holds 150,000 to 200,000 clones, roughly 80% seen once, with under 6% in the top ten. The V gene is TRBV30, the J gene TRBJ2-6; 7 nucleotides line up with TRBD1. Source material: PBMCs. The TCR sequence derives from a man younger than 45 in good health and CMV-seronegative. The CDR3 reads CAWKKLRGLDGANVLTF. The CDR3 DNA reads TGTGCCTGGAAGAAATTGAGGGGGCTTGACGGGGCCAACGTCCTGACTTTC.